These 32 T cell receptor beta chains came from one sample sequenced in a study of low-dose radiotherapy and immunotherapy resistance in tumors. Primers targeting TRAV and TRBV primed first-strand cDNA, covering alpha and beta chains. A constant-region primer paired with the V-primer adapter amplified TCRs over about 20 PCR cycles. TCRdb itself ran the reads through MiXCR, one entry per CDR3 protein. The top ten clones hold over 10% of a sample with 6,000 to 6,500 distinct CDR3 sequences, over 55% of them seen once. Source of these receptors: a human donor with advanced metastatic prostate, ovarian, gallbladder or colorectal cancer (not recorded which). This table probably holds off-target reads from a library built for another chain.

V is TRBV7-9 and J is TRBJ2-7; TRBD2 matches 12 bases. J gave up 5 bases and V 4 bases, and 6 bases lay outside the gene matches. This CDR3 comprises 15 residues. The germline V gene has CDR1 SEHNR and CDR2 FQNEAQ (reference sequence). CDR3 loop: CASSSPGLAGNEQYF. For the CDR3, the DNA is TGTGCCAGCAGCTCACCGGGACTAGCGGGTAACGAGCAGTACTTC. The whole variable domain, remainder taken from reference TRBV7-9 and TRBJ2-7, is DTGVSQNPRHKITKRGQNVTFRCDPISEHNRLYWYRQTLGQGPEFLTYFQNEAQLEKSRLLSDRFSAERPKGSFSTLEIQRTEQGDSAMYLCASSSPGLAGNEQYFGPGTRLTVT.

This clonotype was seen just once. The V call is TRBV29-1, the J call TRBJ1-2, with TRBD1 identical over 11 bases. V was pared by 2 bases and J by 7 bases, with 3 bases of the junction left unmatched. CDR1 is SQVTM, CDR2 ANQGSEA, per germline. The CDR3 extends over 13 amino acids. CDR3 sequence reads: CSVERGQGVGYTF. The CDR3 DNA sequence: TGCAGCGTTGAACGGGGACAGGGGGTTGGCTACACCTTC.

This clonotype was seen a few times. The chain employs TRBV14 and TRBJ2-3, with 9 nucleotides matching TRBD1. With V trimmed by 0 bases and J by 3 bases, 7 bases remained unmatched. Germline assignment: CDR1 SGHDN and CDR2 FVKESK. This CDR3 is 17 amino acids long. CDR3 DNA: TGTGCCAGCAGCCAAGATCGGGGGACAGGGTTGACAGATACGCAGTATTTT. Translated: CASSQDRGTGLTDTQYF.

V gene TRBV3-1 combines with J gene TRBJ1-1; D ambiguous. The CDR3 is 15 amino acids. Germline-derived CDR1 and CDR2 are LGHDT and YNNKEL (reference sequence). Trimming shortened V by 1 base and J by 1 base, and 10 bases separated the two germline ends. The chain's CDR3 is CASSQVSRKNTEAFF. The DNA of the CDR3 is TGTGCCAGCAGCCAAGTATCGCGGAAGAACACTGAAGCTTTCTTT. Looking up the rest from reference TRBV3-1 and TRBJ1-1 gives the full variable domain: DTAVSQTPKYLVTQMGNDKSIKCEQNLGHDTMYWYKQDSKKFLKIMFSYNNKELIINETVPNRFSPKSPDKAHLNLHINSLELGDSAVYFCASSQVSRKNTEAFFGQGTRLTVV.

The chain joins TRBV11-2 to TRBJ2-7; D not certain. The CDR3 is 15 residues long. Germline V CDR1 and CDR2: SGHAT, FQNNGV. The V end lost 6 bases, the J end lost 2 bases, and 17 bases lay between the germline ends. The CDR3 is CASSPPFSPAYEQYF. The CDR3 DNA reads TGTGCCAGCAGTCCTCCCTTCTCCCCAGCCTACGAGCAGTACTTC.

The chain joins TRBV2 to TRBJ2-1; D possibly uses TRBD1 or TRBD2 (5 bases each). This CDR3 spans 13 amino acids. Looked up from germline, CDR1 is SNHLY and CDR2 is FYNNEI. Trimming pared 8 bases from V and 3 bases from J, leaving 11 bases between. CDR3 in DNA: TGTGCCAGCCAGACAGAGGGCTACAATGAGCAGTTCTTC. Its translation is CASQTEGYNEQFF.

The CDR3 here is CAWRDLAETQYF. Written as DNA, the CDR3 is TGTGCCTGGAGGGACCTAGCGGAGACCCAGTACTTC. V is TRBV30 and J is TRBJ2-5; D is perhaps TRBD2 (6 bases). This CDR3 spans 12 amino acids. Trimming shortened V by 3 bases and J by 5 bases, and 10 bases separated the two germline ends. Per germline, CDR1 GTSNPN and CDR2 SVGIG (reference sequence).

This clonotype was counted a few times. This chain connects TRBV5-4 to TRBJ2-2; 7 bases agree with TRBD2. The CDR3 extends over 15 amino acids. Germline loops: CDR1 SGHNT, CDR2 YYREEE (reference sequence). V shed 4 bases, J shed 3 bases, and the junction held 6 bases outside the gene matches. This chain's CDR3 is CASSTEGRDTGELFF. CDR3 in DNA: TGTGCCAGCAGCACGGAAGGGAGGGACACCGGGGAGCTGTTTTTT.

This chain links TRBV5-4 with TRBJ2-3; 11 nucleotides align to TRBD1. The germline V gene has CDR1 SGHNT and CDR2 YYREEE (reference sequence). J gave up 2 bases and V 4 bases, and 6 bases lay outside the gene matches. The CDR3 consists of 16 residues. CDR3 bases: TGTGCCAGCAGCCCGGACAGGGGGCGCCCCACAGATACGCAGTATTTT. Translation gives CASSPDRGRPTDTQYF.

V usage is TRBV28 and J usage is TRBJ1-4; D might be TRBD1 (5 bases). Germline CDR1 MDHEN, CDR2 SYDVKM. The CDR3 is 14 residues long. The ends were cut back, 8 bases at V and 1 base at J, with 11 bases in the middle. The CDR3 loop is CASYTGGTNEKLFF. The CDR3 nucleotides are TGTGCCAGCTACACGGGGGGAACTAATGAAAAACTGTTTTTT.

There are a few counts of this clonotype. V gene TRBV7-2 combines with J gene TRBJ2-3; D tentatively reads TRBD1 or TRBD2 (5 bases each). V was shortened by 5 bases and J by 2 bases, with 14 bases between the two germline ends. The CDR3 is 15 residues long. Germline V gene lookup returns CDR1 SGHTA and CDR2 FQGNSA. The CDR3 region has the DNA TGTGCCAGCAGCCAGAGAGGGGATTACACAGATACGCAGTATTTT. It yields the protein CASSQRGDYTDTQYF.

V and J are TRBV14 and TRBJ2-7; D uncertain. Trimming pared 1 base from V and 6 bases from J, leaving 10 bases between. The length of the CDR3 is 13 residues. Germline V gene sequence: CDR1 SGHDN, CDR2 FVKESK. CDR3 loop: CASSQAIVAEQYF. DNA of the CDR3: TGTGCCAGCAGCCAAGCTATCGTCGCCGAGCAGTACTTC.

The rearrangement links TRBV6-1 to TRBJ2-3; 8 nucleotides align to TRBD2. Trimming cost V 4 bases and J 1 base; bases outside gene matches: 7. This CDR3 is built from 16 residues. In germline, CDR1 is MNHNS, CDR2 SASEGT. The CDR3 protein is CASSGPSGSGTDTQYF. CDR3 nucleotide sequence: TGTGCCAGCAGTGGTCCGAGCGGGAGCGGCACAGATACGCAGTATTTT.

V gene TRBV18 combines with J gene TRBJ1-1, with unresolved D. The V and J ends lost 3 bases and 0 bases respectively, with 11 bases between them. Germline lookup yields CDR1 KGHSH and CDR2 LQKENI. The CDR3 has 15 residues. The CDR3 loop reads CASSPNIGMNTEAFF. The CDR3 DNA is TGTGCCAGCTCACCCAACATTGGGATGAACACTGAAGCTTTCTTT.

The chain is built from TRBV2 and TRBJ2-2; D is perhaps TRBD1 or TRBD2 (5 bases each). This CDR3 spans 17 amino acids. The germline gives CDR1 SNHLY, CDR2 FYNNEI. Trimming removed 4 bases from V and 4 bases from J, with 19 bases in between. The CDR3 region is CASSGYPGPAGTGELFF. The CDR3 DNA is TGTGCCAGCAGTGGGTATCCGGGACCGGCGGGCACCGGGGAGCTGTTTTTT. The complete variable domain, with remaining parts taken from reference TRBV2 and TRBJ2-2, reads EPEVTQTPSHQVTQMGQEVILRCVPISNHLYFYWYRQILGQKVEFLVSFYNNEISEKSEIFDDQFSVERPDGSNFTLKIRSTKLEDSAMYFCASSGYPGPAGTGELFFGEGSRLTVL.

Here the CDR3 DNA reads TGTGCCAGCAGTTCCGGGACAGGGACCTACAATGAGCAGTTCTTC. It is translated as CASSSGTGTYNEQFF. The rearrangement links TRBV28 to TRBJ2-1, with TRBD1 matching 9 bases. With 4 bases clipped from V and 2 bases from J, the junction kept 3 bases outside the gene matches. The V gene's germline CDR1 is MDHEN and CDR2 SYDVKM. This CDR3 is 15 amino acids long.

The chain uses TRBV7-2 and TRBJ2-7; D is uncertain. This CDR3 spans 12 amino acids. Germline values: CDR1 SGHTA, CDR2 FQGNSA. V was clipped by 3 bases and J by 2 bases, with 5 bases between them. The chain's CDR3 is CASSFTAYEQYF. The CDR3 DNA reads TGTGCCAGCAGCTTCACGGCCTACGAGCAGTACTTC.

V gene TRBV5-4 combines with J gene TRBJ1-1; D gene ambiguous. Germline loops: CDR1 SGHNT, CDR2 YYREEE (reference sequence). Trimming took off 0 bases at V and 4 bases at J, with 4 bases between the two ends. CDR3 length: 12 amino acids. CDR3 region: CASSLVGTEAFF. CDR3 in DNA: TGTGCCAGCAGCTTGGTGGGCACTGAAGCTTTCTTT. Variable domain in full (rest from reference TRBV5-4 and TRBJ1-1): ETGVTQSPTHLIKTRGQQVTLRCSSQSGHNTVSWYQQALGQGPQFIFQYYREEENGRGNFPPRFSGLQFPNYSSELNVNALELDDSALYLCASSLVGTEAFFGQGTRLTVV.

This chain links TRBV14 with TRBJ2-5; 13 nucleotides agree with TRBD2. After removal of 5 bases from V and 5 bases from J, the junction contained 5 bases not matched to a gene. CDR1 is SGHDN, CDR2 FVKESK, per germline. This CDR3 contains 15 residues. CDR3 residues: CASSEGLAGVETQYF. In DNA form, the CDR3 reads TGTGCCAGCAGCGAAGGACTAGCGGGGGTCGAGACCCAGTACTTC.

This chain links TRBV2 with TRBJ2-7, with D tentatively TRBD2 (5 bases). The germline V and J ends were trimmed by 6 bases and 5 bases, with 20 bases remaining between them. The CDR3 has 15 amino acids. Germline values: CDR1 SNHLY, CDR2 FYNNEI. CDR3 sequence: CASRPELGLWDEQYF. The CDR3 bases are TGTGCCAGCAGACCCGAACTAGGCCTCTGGGACGAGCAGTACTTC.

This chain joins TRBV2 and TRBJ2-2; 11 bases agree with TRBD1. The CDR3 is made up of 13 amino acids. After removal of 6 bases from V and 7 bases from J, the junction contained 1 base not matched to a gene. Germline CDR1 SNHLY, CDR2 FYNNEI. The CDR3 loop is CASRDRGLGELFF. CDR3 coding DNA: TGTGCCAGCAGGGACAGGGGGCTCGGGGAGCTGTTTTTT.

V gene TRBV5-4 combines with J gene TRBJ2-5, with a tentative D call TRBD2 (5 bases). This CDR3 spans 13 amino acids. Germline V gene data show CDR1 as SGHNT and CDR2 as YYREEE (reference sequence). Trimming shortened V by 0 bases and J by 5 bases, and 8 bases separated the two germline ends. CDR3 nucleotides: TGTGCCAGCAGCTTGGCGGGGATGGAGACCCAGTACTTC. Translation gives CASSLAGMETQYF.

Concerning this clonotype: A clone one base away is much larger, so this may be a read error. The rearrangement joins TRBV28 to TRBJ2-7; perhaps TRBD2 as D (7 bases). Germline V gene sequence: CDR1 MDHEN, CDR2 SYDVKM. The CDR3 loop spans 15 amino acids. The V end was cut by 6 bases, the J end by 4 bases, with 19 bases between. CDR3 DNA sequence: TGTGCCAGCAGCCCCTCGGGACGGGGGGCTTACGAGCAGTACTTC. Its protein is CASSPSGRGAYEQYF.

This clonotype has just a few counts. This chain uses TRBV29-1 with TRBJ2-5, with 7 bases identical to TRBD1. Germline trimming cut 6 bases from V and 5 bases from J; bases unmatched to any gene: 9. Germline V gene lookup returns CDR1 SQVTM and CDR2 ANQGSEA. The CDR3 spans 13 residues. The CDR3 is CSVGTASWETQYF. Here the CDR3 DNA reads TGCAGCGTAGGGACAGCCTCCTGGGAGACCCAGTACTTC.

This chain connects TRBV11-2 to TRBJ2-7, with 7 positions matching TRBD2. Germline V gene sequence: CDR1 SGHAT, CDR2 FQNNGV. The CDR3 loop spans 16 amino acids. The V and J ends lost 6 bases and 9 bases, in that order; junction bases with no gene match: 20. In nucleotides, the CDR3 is TGTGCCAGCAGTTATAATGCAGCTAGCGGAACCGCGCGGCAGTACTTC. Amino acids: CASSYNAASGTARQYF.

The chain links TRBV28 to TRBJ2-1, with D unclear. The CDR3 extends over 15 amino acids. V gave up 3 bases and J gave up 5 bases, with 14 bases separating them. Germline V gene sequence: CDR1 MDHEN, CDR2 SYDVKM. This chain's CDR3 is CASSFLRPLDNEQFF. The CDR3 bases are TGTGCCAGCAGTTTTCTACGGCCGCTTGACAATGAGCAGTTCTTC.

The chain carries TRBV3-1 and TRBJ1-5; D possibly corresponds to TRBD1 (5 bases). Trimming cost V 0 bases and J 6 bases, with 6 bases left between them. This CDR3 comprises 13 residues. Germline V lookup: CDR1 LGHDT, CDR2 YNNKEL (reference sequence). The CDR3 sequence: CASSQDRGQPQHF. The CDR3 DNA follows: TGTGCCAGCAGCCAAGATAGGGGTCAGCCCCAGCATTTT.

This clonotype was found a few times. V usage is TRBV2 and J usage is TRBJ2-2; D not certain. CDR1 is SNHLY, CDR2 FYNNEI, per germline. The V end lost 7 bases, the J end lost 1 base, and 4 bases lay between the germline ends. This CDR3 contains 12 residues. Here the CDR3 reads CASTRNTGELFF. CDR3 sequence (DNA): TGTGCCAGCACTCGGAACACCGGGGAGCTGTTTTTT.

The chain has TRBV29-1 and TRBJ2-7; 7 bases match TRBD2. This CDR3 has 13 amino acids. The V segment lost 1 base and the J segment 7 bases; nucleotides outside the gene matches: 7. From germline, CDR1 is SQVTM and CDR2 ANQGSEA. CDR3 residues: CSVEASGWGEQYF. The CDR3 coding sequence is TGCAGCGTTGAAGCTAGCGGATGGGGGGAGCAGTACTTC.

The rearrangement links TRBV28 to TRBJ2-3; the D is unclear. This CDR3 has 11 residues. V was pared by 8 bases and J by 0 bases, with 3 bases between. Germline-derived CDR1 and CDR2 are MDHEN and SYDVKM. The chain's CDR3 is CASHSTDTQYF. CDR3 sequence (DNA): TGTGCCAGCCACAGCACAGATACGCAGTATTTT.

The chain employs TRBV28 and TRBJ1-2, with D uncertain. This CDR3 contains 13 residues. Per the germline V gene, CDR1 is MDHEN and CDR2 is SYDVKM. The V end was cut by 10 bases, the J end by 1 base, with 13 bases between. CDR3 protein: CATLYWDNYGYTF. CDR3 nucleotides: TGTGCCACTTTGTATTGGGATAACTATGGCTACACCTTC.

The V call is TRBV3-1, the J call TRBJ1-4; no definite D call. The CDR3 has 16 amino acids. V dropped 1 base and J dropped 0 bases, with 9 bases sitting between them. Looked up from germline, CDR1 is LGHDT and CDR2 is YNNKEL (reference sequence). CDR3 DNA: TGTGCCAGCAGCCAAGGAATTGGAGCAACTAATGAAAAACTGTTTTTT. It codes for CASSQGIGATNEKLFF.